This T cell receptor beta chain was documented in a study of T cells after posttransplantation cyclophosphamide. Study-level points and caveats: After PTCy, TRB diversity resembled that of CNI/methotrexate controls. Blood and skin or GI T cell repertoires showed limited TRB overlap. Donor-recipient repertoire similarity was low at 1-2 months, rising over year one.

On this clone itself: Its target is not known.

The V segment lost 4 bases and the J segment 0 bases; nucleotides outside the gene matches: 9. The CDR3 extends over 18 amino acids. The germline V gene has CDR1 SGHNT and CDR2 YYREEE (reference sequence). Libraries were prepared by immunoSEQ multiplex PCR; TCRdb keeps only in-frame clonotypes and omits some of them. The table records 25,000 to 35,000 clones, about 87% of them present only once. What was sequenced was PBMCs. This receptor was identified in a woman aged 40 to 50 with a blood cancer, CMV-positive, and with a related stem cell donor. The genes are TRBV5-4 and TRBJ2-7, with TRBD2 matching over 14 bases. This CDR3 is CASSPRTSGGLRSYEQYF. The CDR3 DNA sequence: TGTGCCAGCAGCCCAAGGACTAGCGGGGGGCTCCGCTCCTACGAGCAGTACTTC.